The entry below gives a single T cell receptor (beta chain) sequence along with its context. This record comes from a study of blood T cell repertoires in COVID-19. Germline CDR1 reads MNHEY; CDR2 reads SMNVEV (reference sequence). This CDR3 contains 16 residues. V lost 0 bases to trimming and J lost 2 bases, with 14 bases between them. Original methodology: Reference gene primer amplification in the assay estimated nucleated cell counts. Only in-frame clones appear in the TCRdb table, and some are missing; sequencing was by immunoSEQ multiplex PCR. V and J calls and clone size are given by that table; D and trimming were obtained from the DNA. The table shows about 280,000 clones, with approximately 91% occurring only once.

The TCR originated in a man aged 18 to 29 with active or convalescent COVID-19. The J gene is TRBJ2-7, the V gene TRBV27; unclear D gene. Sequencing was performed on peripheral blood. The CDR3 protein is CASSLSGRLNPYEQYF. Written as DNA, the CDR3 is TGTGCCAGCAGTTTATCGGGCAGGCTAAACCCCTACGAGCAGTACTTC.